This TCR beta chain was observed in a study of T cells in Graves' hyperthyroidism and ophthalmopathy. Pregnant or lactating patients were excluded, as were those with uncontrolled infection or other autoimmune disease. Using 9.5 to 10 ml of fresh peripheral blood, PBMCs were prepared. Study-wide findings and caveats: Model-based prediction identified ophthalmopathy a median about 6 months prior to its onset. Ophthalmopathy was distinguished from stable hyperthyroidism by 13 V-J signatures.

TCR beta CDR3 sequences were amplified from RNA transcripts. First-round RT-PCR with HTBI primers amplified the TCR CDR3 region. MiXCR, run by TCRdb on the multiplex PCR reads, gives a single entry per CDR3 protein. The sample lists approximately 400,000 distinct CDR3 sequences; about 18% were seen once. The junction had 15 bases not matched to a gene; V was cut back by 7 bases and J by 4 bases. The CDR3 consists of 17 residues. Germline-derived CDR1 and CDR2 are MNHNS and SASEGT. Remarks on this clonotype: The target antigen is unknown. Because it lacks the conserved phenylalanine or tryptophan at the end, this CDR3 is likely a read error.

Material for sequencing was blood. This rearrangement joins TRBV6-1 to TRBJ1-2; 10 nucleotides match TRBD1. The clonotype comes from a woman between 18 and 30 years old with Graves' hyperthyroidism. The CDR3 nucleotides read TGTGCCAGCACCCCGATTGACAGGGGGCGTAAAGTCTATGGCTACACCTCC. This gives the protein CASTPIDRGRKVYGYTS.